This T cell receptor (beta chain) was sequenced for a study of blood T cell repertoires in COVID-19 (dated by TCRdb to the early 2020s). About the investigation overall: Samples covering the acute and convalescent phases of COVID-19 were provided by collaborators in the United States, Italy and Spain. The material from the prospective study consisted of cDNA or gDNA derived from T cells, B-cell-depleted T cells, or PBMCs. Deeply sampled blood TCRbeta repertoires from subjects exposed to, actively infected with, or recovered from COVID-19 were included in the dataset. The repertoires were made available in a free public database intended to serve as a resource for research on the immune response to SARS-CoV-2. Samples were obtained from the ongoing ImmuneRACE study (first 160 participants) and from over 1,000 subjects provided by 6 global collaborators. Sample metadata almost always included a de-identified subject ID, COVID-19 status, age in years and sex. Where available, HLA class I and class II types were taken from metadata supplied by the sample provider and were not determined by assay-based typing.

The immunoSEQ Assay, a bias-controlled multiplex PCR, was used to amplify TCRbeta CDR3 regions from genomic DNA. For the original study's pipeline: Within the assay, amplification of reference gene primers was used to estimate how many nucleated cells each sample contained. To quantify the absolute abundance of each unique TCRbeta CDR3 rearrangement, sequence reads were collapsed and filtered. For each sample, productive Simpson clonality was calculated as the square root of Simpson's diversity index over productive rearrangements. Entries here come from immuneACCESS through TCRdb and include only in-frame sequences with V and J called. Some clones fail to appear in such tables; in the studies checked, an unresolved V gene covers under half of the shortfall, and the cause of the remainder is unknown. V, J and clone size were drawn from that table, and D and trimming were deduced from the DNA. Across this sample there are about 130,000 clones, with 55% to 75% seen only once. The top ten hold 1.5% to 2% of the sample.

V is clipped by 0 bases and J by 1 base, and the sequence between their germline boundaries is 6 bases long. The CDR3 numbers 14 residues from cysteine through phenylalanine. The DNA shown is the 42-base CDR3, in frame from base 1. Reading the germline V gene gives CDR1 LGHNA and CDR2 YSLEER. Comments on this clone: This receptor's antigen is unknown. No much larger clone is present one base from it, and per-base qualities are unavailable.

The collaborating institutions used their own protocols to collect whole blood in K2EDTA tubes. Collaborator samples were shipped for TCRbeta analysis as frozen whole blood, isolated PBMCs, or DNA extracted from either sample type. General findings and caveats noted by the study authors: How much clinical and demographic metadata was included differed by source and by participant, and the metadata was provided uncurated.

Recombination connected TRBV4-3 to TRBJ1-2, with no confident D gene call. The material sequenced was peripheral blood. This receptor was identified in a woman in her 70s with acute or convalescent COVID-19. The CDR3 protein is CASSQDPGNYGYTF. In nucleotide form, the sequence is TGCGCCAGCAGCCAAGATCCGGGTAACTATGGCTACACCTTC.